The clone carrying this T cell receptor (beta chain) was seen repeatedly, ten times or more. The antigen remains unidentified. These data belong to a study of CD8 T cells in ankylosing spondylitis. The study's findings and limits: Eight or nine highly homologous variants formed a TCR beta motif that appeared characteristic of ankylosing spondylitis blood. Relatively scarce in peripheral blood, disease-linked clones were CD8+. Significant enrichment of disease-linked clones was reported in matched ankylosing spondylitis synovial fluid. Earlier literature documents some of the motif variants in reactive arthritis synovial fluid and blood.

CDR1 SGHRS and CDR2 YFSETQ come from the germline V gene. This CDR3 has 13 residues. J lost 4 bases, V lost 3 bases, and 3 bases had no gene match. TCRdb redid the calling of the 5' RACE reads with MiXCR, one entry per CDR3 protein. The top ten clones hold around 8.4% of a sample with under 400,000 distinct CDR3 sequences, approximately 10% of them seen once. Input material: blood, either unsorted or a sorted T cell fraction (not recorded which). This sequence joins TRBV5-1 and TRBJ1-2; 7 nucleotides agree with TRBD1. The TCR was taken from a female donor with ankylosing spondylitis or in good health (not recorded which). The CDR3 reads CASSSTGLYGYTF. CDR3 sequence (DNA): TGCGCCAGCAGCTCGACAGGGCTCTATGGCTACACCTTC.